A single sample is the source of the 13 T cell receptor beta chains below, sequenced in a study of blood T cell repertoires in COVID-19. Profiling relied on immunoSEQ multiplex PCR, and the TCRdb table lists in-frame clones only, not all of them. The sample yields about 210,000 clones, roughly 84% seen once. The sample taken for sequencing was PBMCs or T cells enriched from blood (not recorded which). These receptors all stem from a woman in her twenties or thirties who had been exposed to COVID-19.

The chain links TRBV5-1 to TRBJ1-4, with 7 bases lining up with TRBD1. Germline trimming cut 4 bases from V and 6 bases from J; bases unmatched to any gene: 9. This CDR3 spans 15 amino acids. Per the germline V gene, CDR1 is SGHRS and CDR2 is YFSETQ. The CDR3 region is CASSPGRQGYEKLFF. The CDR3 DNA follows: TGCGCCAGCAGCCCAGGGCGACAGGGATATGAAAAACTGTTTTTT.

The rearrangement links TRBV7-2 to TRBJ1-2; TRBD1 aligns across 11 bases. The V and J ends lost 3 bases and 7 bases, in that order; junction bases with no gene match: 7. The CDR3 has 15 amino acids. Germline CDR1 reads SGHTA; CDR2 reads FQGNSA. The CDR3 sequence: CASSLGGQGASGYTF. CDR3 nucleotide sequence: TGTGCCAGCAGCTTGGGTGGACAGGGGGCGAGTGGCTACACCTTC.

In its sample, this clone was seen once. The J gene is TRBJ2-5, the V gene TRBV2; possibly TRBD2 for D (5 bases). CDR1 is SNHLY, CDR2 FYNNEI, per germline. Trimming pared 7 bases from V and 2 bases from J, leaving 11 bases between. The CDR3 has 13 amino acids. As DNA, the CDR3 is TGTGCCAGCACAGCGGCAGGACAAGAGACCCAGTACTTC. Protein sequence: CASTAAGQETQYF.

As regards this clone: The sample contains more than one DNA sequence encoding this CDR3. CDR3 bases: TGTGCCAGCAGCTTAGCAGTTGGGACTAGCGGCTACGAGCAGTACTTC. Translating it yields CASSLAVGTSGYEQYF. The chain joins TRBV7-8 to TRBJ2-7; 11 bases align to TRBD2. The CDR3 extends over 16 amino acids. Germline V lookup: CDR1 SGHVS, CDR2 FQNEAQ. With V trimmed by 0 bases and J by 3 bases, 4 bases remained unmatched.

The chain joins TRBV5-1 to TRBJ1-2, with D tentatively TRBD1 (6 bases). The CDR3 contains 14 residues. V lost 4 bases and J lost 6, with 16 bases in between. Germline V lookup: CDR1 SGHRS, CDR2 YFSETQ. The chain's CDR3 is CASSARGRNDGYTF. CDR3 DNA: TGCGCCAGCAGCGCCAGGGGCAGAAATGATGGCTACACCTTC. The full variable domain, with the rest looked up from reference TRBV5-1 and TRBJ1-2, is KAGVTQTPRYLIKTRGQQVTLSCSPISGHRSVSWYQQTPGQGLQFLFEYFSETQRNKGNFPGRFSGRQFSNSRSEMNVSTLELGDSALYLCASSARGRNDGYTFGSGTRLTVV.

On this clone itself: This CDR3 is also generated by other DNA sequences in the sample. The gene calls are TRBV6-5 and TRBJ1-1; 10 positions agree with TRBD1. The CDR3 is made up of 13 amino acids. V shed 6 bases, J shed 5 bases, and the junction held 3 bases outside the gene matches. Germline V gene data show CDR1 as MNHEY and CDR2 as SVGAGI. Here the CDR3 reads CASSLGQGTEAFF. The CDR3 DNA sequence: TGTGCCAGCAGCCTGGGACAGGGGACTGAAGCTTTCTTT.

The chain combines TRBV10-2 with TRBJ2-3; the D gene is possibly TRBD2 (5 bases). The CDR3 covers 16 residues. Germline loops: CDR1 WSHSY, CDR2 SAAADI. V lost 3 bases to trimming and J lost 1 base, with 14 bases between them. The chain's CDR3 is CASSDGVGRGTDTQYF. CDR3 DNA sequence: TGCGCCAGCAGTGACGGAGTAGGGCGGGGCACAGATACGCAGTATTTT.

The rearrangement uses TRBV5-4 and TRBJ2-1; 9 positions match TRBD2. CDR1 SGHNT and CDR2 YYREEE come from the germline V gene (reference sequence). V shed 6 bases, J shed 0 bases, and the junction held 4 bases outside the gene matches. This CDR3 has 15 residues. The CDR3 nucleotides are TGTGCCAGCACCCATAGCGGGAGCTCCTACAATGAGCAGTTCTTC. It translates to CASTHSGSSYNEQFF. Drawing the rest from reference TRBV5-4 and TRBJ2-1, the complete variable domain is ETGVTQSPTHLIKTRGQQVTLRCSSQSGHNTVSWYQQALGQGPQFIFQYYREEENGRGNFPPRFSGLQFPNYSSELNVNALELDDSALYLCASTHSGSSYNEQFFGPGTRLTVL.

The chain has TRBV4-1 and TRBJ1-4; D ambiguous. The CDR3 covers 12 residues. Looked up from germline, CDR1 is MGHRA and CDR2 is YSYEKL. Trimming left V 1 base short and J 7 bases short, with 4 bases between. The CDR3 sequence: CASSQVVEKLFF. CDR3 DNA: TGCGCCAGCAGCCAAGTCGTTGAAAAACTGTTTTTT.

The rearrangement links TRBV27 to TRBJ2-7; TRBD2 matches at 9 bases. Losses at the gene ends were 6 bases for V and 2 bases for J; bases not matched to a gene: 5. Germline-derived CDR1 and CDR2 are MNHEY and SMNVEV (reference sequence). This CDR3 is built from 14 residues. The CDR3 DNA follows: TGTGCCAGCAGCAGAAGCGGGGGGACCTACGAGCAGTACTTC. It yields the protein CASSRSGGTYEQYF.

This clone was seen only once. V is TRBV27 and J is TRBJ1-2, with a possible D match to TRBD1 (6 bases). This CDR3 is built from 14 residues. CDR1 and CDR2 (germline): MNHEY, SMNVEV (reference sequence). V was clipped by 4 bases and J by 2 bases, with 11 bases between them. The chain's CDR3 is CASSWDKTNYGYTF. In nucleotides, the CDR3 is TGTGCCAGCAGTTGGGACAAGACAAACTATGGCTACACCTTC.

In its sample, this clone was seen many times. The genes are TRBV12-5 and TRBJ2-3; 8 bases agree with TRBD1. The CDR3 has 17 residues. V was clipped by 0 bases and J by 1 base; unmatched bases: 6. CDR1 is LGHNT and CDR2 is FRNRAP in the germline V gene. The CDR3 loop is CASGLVQGTGRTDTQYF. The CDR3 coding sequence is TGTGCTAGTGGTTTGGTACAGGGGACAGGACGCACAGATACGCAGTATTTT.

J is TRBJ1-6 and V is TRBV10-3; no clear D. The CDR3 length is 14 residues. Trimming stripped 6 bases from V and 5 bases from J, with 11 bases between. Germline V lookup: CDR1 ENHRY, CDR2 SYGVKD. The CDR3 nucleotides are TGTGCCATCAGGGAGGCGGGGAATAATTCACCCCTCCACTTT. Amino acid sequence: CAIREAGNNSPLHF.